Presented here are 2 T cell receptor beta chains from one specimen sequenced in a study of blood T cell repertoires in COVID-19. TCRdb's table, derived via immunoSEQ multiplex PCR, lists solely in-frame clones and lacks some. The sample holds about 210,000 clones, approximately 81% seen once. The sequenced material came from PBMCs or T cells enriched from blood (not recorded which). These receptors were collected from a man aged 40-49 years who had recovered from COVID-19.

The rearrangement uses TRBV29-1 and TRBJ2-1; 10 nucleotides line up with TRBD2. The germline V gene encodes CDR1 SQVTM and CDR2 ANQGSEA. V was clipped by 4 bases and J by 6 bases; unmatched bases: 3. The CDR3 runs 13 residues. The CDR3 loop is CSVVLAGINEQFF. CDR3 in DNA: TGCAGCGTTGTACTAGCGGGGATCAATGAGCAGTTCTTC.

The rearrangement links TRBV10-3 to TRBJ2-5; tentatively, D is TRBD2 (6 bases). CDR3 length: 15 residues. In germline, CDR1 is ENHRY, CDR2 SYGVKD. The V end lost 4 bases, the J end lost 4 bases, and 16 bases lay between the germline ends. The CDR3 nucleotides are TGTGCCATCAGTGTTGGGGGGAGACGAGGAGAGACCCAGTACTTC. Translation gives CAISVGGRRGETQYF.